This TCR beta chain was sequenced during a study of shared clonotypes between healthy human individuals. How the authors handled the data: Sequence data from immunoSEQ were junction-only and lacked quality scores; consequently, filtering differed. Profiling relied on immunoSEQ multiplex PCR, and the TCRdb table lists in-frame clones only, not all of them. Clonal size and the V and J genes are those of that table, whereas D and trimming came from the DNA. The data hold a few hundred thousand clones, with roughly 85% observed a single time. Trimming left V 0 bases short and J 5 bases short, with 11 bases between. The CDR3 loop spans 14 amino acids. Germline CDR1 is SGHRS and CDR2 is YFSETQ.

Sequencing was carried out using PBMCs. The chain couples TRBV5-1 to TRBJ1-2; tentative D call: TRBD1 (6 bases). The sequence was collected from a woman between 40 and 55 years old in good health. Some clones in this sample may be carry-over from other donors' samples. The CDR3 region is CASSLGTDGYGYTF. The CDR3 DNA is TGCGCCAGCAGCTTGGGGACAGACGGTTATGGCTACACCTTC.